The T cell receptor (beta chain) under discussion was sequenced for a study of OX40 agonist ivuxolimab in advanced cancers. With respect to the entire study: Ivuxolimab, which targeted the costimulatory receptor OX40 (CD134), was an agonistic, fully human IgG2 monoclonal antibody. Intravenous ivuxolimab was administered to patients every 2 weeks at six dose levels: 0.01, 0.1, 0.3, 1.5, 3 and 10 mg/kg. Among the roughly 52 dose-escalation patients, around 20 had hepatocellular carcinoma, 15 melanoma, 9 renal cell carcinoma and 9 head and neck cancer. A male proportion of about 79% and a mean age of approximately 61 years, ranging from 23 to 79, were recorded for the dose-escalation cohort. Patients were allowed to have had prior anti-PD-1, anti-PD-L1 or anti-CTLA-4 therapy, and approximately 37% of the dose-escalation patients had been treated with checkpoint inhibitors. Partial responses occurred in three dose-escalation patients: two with cutaneous melanoma and one with hepatocellular carcinoma. The purpose of peripheral TCRbeta sequencing was to test whether ivuxolimab changed TCR sequence diversity and led to clonal T-cell expansion. The paper reports the monotherapy dose-escalation portion (N of about 47 patients) of the phase I ivuxolimab trial.

Genomic DNA was extracted from sorted cells for sequencing of the TCRbeta CDR3 region. The immunoSEQ Assay was used to sequence the TCRbeta CDR3 regions. As stored in TCRdb, this immuneACCESS dataset retains in-frame rearrangements with V and J assigned. A fraction of the clones does not appear; measured against another copy, unresolved V genes explain less than half of the discrepancy, and the remainder lacks a known reason. The sample includes some 41,000 clones, with 85% to 90% observed a single time. The ten largest clones take up roughly 2.4% of the sample. Patients with autoimmune disease history or receiving systemic immunosuppression were excluded from the trial. Peripheral blood for TCR sequencing was collected from all dose cohorts at baseline, on cycle 4 day 1, and on cycle 7 day 1. Samples came from an open-label, multicenter, first-in-human phase I dose-escalation trial of ivuxolimab. Adults with locally advanced or metastatic melanoma, renal cell carcinoma, hepatocellular carcinoma or head and neck squamous cell carcinoma were enrolled in the trial. Before TCR sequencing, CD4+ T cells and CD8+ T cells were sorted from peripheral blood as separate populations.

The CDR3 contains 17 residues, cysteine and phenylalanine counted. The retained sequence is limited to the CDR3, 51 bases, with the frame set at the first base. CDR1 and CDR2 are read off the germline V gene as LGHNT and FRNRAP. V is trimmed back by 6 bases and J by 0 bases, and the junction contains 9 bases that no gene match accounts for. Remarks on this clone: Its antigen is unknown. There are no base qualities to consult, and no much larger clone falls within one base.

Findings and caveats that apply to the study as a whole: Low levels of normalized T-cell clonal expansion were also shown by some nonresponding patients. At doses of 0.1 to 3.0 mg/kg, clonal expansion of both CD4+ and CD8+ blood T cells was observed from baseline to week 6. After ivuxolimab, more expanded clones were found on average in CD8+ T cells than in CD4+ T cells. In the 0.1-3.0 mg/kg groups, partial responders were among the patients with the lowest normalized peripheral clonal expansion, particularly in CD8+ T cells. The antigen specificity of the clonally expanded peripheral T cells was not determined.

The rearrangement combines TRBV12-5 with TRBJ1-4, with 8 central nucleotides matching TRBD1. The starting material was CD4+ or CD8+ T cells sorted from blood, obtained in a trial of the OX40 agonist ivuxolimab. The sequence derives from an adult with an advanced solid tumor such as melanoma, head and neck, liver or kidney cancer. The bases are TGTGCTAGTGGGACCGGGACAGGCAGAACAACTAATGAAAAACTGTTTTTT. This is translated as CASGTGTGRTTNEKLFF.